The sequence of this T cell receptor (beta chain) was determined in a study of T-cell reconstitution after alpha-beta-depleted transplantation in children. A library of TCRbeta sequences, prepared with unique molecular identifiers, was generated. In TCRdb, the PCR reads were re-called with MiXCR into one record per CDR3 protein. The repertoire holds 640,000 or so distinct CDR3 sequences, with roughly 17% as singletons. V was pared by 5 bases and J by 5 bases, with 16 bases between. The germline gives CDR1 SGHAT, CDR2 FQNNGV. The CDR3 is made up of 14 amino acids. The sequence was obtained from a human donor who donated a stem cell graft to a child with acute myeloid leukemia. This rearrangement joins TRBV11-2 to TRBJ2-7; D unresolved. The sequenced sample was PBMCs from the stem cell graft donor, obtained from the stem cell graft. CDR3 sequence (DNA): TGTGCCAGCAGCGTCAGGAACCCATCAGACGAGCAGTACTTC. Its translation: CASSVRNPSDEQYF.